This T cell receptor (beta chain) is drawn from a study of CD8+CD57+ T cells in acquired aplastic anemia. Study overall: DNA per sorted CD4+ or CD8+ sample ranged about 0.19 to 30 ug, averaging 3.2 ug.

Study-wide points: Roughly 29 was the count of CD8+ CDR3 sequences that patients shared with controls.

This CDR3 has 14 amino acids. Germline CDR1 is SGHRS and CDR2 is YFSETQ. The ends were cut back, 4 bases at V and 2 bases at J, with 13 bases in the middle. Profiling that covered TCR beta VDJ and CDR3 relied on genomic DNA as its template. TCRdb reanalysed the reads using MiXCR and keeps one entry per CDR3 protein. In the table there are some 150,000 distinct CDR3 sequences, over 70% of which are singletons. Patients selected for sequencing had displayed CD8+CD57+ cell expansion by flow cytometry. Blood samples were obtained from patients who had received no prior therapy. Turning to this clonotype: Its antigen is not known.

The receptor was derived from a human donor with aplastic anemia. Sequencing was performed on sorted CD4+, CD8+, or CD8+CD57+ T cells (not recorded which) from PBMCs. J is TRBJ2-7 and V is TRBV5-1; weak D call: TRBD2 (5 bases). Here the CDR3 reads CASSPRTEAYEQYF. CDR3 sequence (DNA): TGCGCCAGCAGCCCGAGGACGGAGGCCTACGAGCAGTACTTC. The complete variable domain, with remaining parts taken from reference TRBV5-1 and TRBJ2-7, reads KAGVTQTPRYLIKTRGQQVTLSCSPISGHRSVSWYQQTPGQGLQFLFEYFSETQRNKGNFPGRFSGRQFSNSRSEMNVSTLELGDSALYLCASSPRTEAYEQYFGPGTRLTVT.